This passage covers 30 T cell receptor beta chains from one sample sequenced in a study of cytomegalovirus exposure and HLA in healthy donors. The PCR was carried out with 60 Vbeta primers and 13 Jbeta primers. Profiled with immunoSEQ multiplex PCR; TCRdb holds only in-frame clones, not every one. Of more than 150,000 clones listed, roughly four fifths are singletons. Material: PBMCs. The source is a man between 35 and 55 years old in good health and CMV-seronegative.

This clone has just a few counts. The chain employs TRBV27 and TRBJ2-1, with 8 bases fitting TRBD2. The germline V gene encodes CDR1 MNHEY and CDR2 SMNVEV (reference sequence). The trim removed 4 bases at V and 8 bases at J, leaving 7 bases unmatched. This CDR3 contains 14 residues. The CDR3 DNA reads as TGTGCCAGCAGTTCGCGAGCGGGAGCGGATGAGCAGTTCTTC. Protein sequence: CASSSRAGADEQFF.

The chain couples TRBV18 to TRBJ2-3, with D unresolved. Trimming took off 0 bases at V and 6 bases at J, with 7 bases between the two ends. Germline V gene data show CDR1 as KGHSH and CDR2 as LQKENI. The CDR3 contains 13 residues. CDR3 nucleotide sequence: TGTGCCAGCTCACCACCGGTGGAGGATACGCAGTATTTT. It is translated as CASSPPVEDTQYF.

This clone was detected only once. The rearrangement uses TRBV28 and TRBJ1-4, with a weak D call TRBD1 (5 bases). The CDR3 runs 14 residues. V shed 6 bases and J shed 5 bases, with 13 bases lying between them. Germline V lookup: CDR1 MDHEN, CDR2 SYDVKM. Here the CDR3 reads CASRRSRANEKLFF. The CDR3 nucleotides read TGTGCCAGCAGACGGAGCAGGGCGAATGAAAAACTGTTTTTT.

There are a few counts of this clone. The CDR3 sequence is CASSQDEVRAYEQYF. CDR3 DNA: TGCGCCAGCAGCCAAGATGAGGTGAGGGCCTACGAGCAGTACTTC. The chain has TRBV4-1 and TRBJ2-7, with D possibly being TRBD2 (5 bases). CDR1 and CDR2 from the germline V gene are MGHRA and YSYEKL. The germline V and J ends were trimmed by 0 bases and 2 bases, with 11 bases remaining between them. This CDR3 is 15 amino acids long.

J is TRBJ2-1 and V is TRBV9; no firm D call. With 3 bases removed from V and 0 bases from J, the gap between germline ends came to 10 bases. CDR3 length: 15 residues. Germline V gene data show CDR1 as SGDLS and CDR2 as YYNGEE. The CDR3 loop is CASSDGWSSYNEQFF. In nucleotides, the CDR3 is TGTGCCAGCAGCGACGGGTGGAGCTCCTACAATGAGCAGTTCTTC.

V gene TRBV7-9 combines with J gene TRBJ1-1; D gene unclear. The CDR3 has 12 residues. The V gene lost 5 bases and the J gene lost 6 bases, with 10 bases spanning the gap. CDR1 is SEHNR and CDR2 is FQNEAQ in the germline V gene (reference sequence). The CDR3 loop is CASSPQRAEAFF. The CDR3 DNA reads TGTGCCAGCAGCCCCCAGAGGGCTGAAGCTTTCTTT.

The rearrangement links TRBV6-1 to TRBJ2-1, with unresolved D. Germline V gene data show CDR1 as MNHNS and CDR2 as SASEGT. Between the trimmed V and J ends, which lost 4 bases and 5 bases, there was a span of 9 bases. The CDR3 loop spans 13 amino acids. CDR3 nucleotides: TGTGCCAGCAGTGGTCAGGTAAACAATGAGCAGTTCTTC. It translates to CASSGQVNNEQFF.

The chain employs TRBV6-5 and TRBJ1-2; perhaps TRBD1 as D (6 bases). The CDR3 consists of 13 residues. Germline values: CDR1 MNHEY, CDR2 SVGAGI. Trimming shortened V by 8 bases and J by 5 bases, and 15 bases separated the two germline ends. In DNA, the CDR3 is TGTGCCAGCGCAACTGAGGGGGTGTATGGCTACACCTTC. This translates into CASATEGVYGYTF.

The DNA for the CDR3 is TGTGCCTGGAATGAAGGGGCTAACACTGAAGCTTTCTTT. Encoded protein: CAWNEGANTEAFF. This sequence joins TRBV30 and TRBJ1-1, with a weak D call TRBD1 (5 bases). V was clipped by 4 bases and J by 2 bases, with 11 bases between them. Germline V gene lookup returns CDR1 GTSNPN and CDR2 SVGIG (reference sequence). This CDR3 comprises 13 residues.

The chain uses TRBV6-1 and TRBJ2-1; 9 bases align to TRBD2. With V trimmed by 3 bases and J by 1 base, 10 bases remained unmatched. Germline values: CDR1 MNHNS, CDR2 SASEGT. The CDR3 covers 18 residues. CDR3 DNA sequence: TGTGCCAGCAGTGAGGGACTAGCACCTTGGGGGTCCTACAATGAGCAGTTCTTC. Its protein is CASSEGLAPWGSYNEQFF.

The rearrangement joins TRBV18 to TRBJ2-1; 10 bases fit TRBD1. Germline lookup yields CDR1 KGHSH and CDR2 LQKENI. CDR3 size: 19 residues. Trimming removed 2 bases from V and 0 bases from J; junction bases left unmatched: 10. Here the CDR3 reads CASSPGTGASLSSYNEQFF. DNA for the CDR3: TGTGCCAGCTCACCAGGGACAGGGGCTTCCCTTAGCTCCTACAATGAGCAGTTCTTC.

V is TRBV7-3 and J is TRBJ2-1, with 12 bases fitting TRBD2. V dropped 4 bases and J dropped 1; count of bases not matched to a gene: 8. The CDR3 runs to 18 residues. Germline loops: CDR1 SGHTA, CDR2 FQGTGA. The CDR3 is CASSSENLAGGSYNEQFF. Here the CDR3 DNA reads TGTGCCAGCAGCTCCGAAAACCTAGCGGGAGGGTCCTACAATGAGCAGTTCTTC. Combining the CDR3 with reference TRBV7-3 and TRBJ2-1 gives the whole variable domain GAGVSQTPSNKVTEKGKYVELRCDPISGHTALYWYRQSLGQGPEFLIYFQGTGAADDSGLPNDRFFAVRPEGSVSTLKIQRTERGDSAVYLCASSSENLAGGSYNEQFFGPGTRLTVL.

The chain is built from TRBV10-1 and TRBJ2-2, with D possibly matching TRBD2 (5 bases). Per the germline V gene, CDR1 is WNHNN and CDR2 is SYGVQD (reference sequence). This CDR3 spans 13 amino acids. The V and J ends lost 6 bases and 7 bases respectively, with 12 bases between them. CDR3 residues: CASSAERGGELFF. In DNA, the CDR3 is TGCGCCAGCAGCGCCGAACGGGGCGGGGAGCTGTTTTTT.

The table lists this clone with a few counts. CDR3: CASMITAGPYEQYV. In nucleotides, the CDR3 is TGTGCCAGCATGATCACCGCGGGACCCTACGAGCAGTACGTC. This chain connects TRBV6-5 to TRBJ2-7, with D tentatively TRBD2 (6 bases). Germline CDR1 is MNHEY and CDR2 is SVGAGI. Trimming removed 7 bases from V and 2 bases from J, with 15 bases in between. This CDR3 contains 14 residues.

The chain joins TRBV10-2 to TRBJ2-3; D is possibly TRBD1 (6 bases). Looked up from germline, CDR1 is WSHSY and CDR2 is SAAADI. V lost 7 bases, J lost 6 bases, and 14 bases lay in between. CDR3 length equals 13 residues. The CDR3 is CASKLGQLDTQYF. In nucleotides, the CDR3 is TGCGCCAGCAAGTTGGGACAATTGGATACGCAGTATTTT.

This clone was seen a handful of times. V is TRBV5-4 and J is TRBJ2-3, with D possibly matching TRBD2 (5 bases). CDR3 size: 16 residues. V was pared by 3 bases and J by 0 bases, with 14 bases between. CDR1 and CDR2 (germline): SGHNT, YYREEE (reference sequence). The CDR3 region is CASSSSKAASTDTQYF. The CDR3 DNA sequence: TGTGCCAGCAGCTCCTCAAAAGCGGCTAGCACAGATACGCAGTATTTT.

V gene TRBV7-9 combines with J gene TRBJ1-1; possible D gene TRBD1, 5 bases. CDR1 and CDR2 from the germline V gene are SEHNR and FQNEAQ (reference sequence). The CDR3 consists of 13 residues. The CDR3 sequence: CVSSWGGNTEAFF. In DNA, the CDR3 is TGTGTCTCGAGTTGGGGGGGGAACACTGAAGCTTTCTTT.

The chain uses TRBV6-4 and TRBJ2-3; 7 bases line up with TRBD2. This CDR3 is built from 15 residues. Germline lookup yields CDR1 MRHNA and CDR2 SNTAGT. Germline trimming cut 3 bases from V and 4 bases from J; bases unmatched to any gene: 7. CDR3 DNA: TGTGCCAGCAGTGAGGCGGGAGCTGGATCAGATACGCAGTATTTT. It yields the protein CASSEAGAGSDTQYF.

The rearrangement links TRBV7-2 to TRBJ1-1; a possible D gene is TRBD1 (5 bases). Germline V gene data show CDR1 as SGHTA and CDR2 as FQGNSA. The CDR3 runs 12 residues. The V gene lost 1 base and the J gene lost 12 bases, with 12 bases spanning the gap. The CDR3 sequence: CASSLDQGGPFF. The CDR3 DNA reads TGTGCCAGCAGCTTAGACCAGGGTGGGCCTTTCTTT.

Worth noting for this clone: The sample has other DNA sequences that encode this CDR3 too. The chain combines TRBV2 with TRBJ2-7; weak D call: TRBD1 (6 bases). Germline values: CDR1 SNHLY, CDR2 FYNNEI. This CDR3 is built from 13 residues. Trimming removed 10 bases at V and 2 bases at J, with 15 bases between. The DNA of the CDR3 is TGTGCCACCAAGACAGGTCCTACCTACGAGCAGTACGTC. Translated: CATKTGPTYEQYV.

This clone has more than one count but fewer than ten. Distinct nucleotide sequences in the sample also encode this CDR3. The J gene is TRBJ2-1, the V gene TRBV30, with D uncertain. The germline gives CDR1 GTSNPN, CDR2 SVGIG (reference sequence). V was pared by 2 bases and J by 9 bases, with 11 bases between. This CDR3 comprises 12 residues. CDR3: CAWSPPGTEQFF. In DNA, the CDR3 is TGTGCCTGGAGTCCCCCCGGTACTGAGCAGTTCTTC.

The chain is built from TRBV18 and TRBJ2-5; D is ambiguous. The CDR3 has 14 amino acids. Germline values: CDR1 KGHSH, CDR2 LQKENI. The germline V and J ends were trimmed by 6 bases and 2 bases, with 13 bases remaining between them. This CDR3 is CASSPSVEQETQYF. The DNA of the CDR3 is TGTGCCAGCTCGCCGAGCGTTGAACAAGAGACCCAGTACTTC. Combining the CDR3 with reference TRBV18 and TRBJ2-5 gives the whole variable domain NAGVMQNPRHLVRRRGQEARLRCSPMKGHSHVYWYRQLPEEGLKFMVYLQKENIIDESGMPKERFSAEFPKEGPSILRIQQVVRGDSAAYFCASSPSVEQETQYFGPGTRLLVL.

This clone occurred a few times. CDR3 sequence: CASSFTSGTDTQYF. As DNA, the CDR3 is TGCGCCAGCAGCTTTACTAGCGGCACAGATACGCAGTATTTT. The chain joins TRBV5-1 to TRBJ2-3; 7 bases align to TRBD2. V was pared by 2 bases and J by 1 base, with 1 base of the junction left unmatched. CDR3 size: 14 residues. The germline CDR1 and CDR2 sequences are SGHRS and YFSETQ.

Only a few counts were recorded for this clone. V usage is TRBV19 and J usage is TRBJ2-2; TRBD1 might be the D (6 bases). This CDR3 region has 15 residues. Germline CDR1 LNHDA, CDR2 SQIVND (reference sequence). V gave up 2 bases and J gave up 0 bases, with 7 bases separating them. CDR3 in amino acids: CASSINRANTGELFF. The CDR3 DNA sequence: TGTGCCAGTAGTATAAACAGGGCGAACACCGGGGAGCTGTTTTTT.

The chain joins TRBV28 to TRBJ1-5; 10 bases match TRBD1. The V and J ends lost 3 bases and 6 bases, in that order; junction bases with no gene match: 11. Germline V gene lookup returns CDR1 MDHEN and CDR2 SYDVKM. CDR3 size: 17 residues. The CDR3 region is CASSLPTGGLGSQPQHF. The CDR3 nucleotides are TGTGCCAGCAGTTTGCCGACAGGGGGCTTGGGTTCTCAGCCCCAGCATTTT.

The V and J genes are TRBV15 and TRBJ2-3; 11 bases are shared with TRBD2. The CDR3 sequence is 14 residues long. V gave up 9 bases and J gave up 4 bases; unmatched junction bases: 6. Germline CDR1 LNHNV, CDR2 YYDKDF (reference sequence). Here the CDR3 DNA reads TGTGCCACTAGCGGGAGGGCCTTTCCAGATACGCAGTATTTT. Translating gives CATSGRAFPDTQYF.

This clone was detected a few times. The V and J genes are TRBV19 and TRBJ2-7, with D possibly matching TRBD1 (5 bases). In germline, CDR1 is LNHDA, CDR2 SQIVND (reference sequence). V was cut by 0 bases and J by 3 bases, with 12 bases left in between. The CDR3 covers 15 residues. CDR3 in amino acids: CASSIDSGPYYEQYF. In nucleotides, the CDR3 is TGTGCCAGTAGTATAGATTCAGGGCCCTACTACGAGCAGTACTTC.

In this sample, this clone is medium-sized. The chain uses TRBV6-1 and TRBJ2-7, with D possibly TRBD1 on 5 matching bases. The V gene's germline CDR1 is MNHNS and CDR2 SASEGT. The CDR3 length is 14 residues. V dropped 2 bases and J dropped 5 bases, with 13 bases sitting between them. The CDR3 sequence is CASSESEGADEQYF. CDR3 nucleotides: TGTGCCAGCAGTGAATCCGAAGGGGCAGACGAGCAGTACTTC.

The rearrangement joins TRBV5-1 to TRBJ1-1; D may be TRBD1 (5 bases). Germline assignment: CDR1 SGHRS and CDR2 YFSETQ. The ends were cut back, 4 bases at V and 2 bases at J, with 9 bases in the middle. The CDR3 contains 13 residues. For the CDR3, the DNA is TGCGCCAGCAGCCTGACAGATAACACTGAAGCTTTCTTT. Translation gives CASSLTDNTEAFF.

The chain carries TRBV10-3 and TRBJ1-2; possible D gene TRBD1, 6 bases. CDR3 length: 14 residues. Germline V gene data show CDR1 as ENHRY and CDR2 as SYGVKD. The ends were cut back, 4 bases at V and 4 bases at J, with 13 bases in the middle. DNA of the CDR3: TGTGCCATCAGTGGTTTAGGGGGTACCTATGGCTACACCTTC. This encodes CAISGLGGTYGYTF.